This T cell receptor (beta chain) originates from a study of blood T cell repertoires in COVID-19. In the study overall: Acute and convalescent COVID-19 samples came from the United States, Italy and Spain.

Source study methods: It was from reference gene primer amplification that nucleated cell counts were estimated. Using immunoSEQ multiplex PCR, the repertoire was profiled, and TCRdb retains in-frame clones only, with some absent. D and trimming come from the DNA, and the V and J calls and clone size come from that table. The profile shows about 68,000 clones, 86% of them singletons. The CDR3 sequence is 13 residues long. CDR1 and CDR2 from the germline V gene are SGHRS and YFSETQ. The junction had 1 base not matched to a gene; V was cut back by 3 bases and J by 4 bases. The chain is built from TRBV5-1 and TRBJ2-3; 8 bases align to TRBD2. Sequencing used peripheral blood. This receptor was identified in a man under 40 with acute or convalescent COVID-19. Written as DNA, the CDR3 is TGCGCCAGCAGCTCGACTAGCGCAGATACGCAGTATTTT. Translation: CASSSTSADTQYF.